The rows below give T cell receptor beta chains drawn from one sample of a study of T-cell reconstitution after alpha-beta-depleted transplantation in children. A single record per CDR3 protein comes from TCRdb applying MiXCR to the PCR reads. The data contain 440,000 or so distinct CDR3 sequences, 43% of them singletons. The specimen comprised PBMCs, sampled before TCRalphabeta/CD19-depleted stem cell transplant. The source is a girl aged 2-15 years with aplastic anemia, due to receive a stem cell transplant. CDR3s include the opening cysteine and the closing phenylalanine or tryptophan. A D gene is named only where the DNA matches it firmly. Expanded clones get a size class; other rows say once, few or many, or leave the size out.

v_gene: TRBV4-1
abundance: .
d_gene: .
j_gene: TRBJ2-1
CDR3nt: TGCGCCAGCAGCCAATTTGACAGCTACAATGAGCAGTTCTTC
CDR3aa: CASSQFDSYNEQFF

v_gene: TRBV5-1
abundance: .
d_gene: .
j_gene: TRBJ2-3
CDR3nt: TGCGCCAGCAGCGCGGGACCCACAGATACGCAGTATTTT
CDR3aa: CASSAGPTDTQYF

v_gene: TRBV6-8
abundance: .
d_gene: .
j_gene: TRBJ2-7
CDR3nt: TGTGCCCATTACCCAGGGACTTACAGCTACGAGCAGTACTTC
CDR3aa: CAHYPGTYSYEQYF

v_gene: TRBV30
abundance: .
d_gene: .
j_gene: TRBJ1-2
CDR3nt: TGTGCCTGGAGGACAGGCTTCTATGGCTACACCTTC
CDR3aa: CAWRTGFYGYTF

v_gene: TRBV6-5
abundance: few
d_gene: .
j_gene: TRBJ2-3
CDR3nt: TGTGCCAGCAGTTACCTAACAGGGGATACGCAGTATTTT
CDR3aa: CASSYLTGDTQYF

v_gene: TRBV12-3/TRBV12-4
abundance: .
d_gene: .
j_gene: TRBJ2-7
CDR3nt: TGTGCCAGCAGTTCCCGGGCCCAGGACCACGAGCAGTACTTC
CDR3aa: CASSSRAQDHEQYF

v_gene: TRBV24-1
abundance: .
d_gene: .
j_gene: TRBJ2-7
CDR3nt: TGTGCCACCAGTGATCCAAGAGGTGGGCACTCCTACGAGCAGTACTTC
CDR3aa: CATSDPRGGHSYEQYF

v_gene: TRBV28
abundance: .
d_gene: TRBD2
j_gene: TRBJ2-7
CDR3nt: TGTGCCAGCAGTCCTCCTGCGGGAGGGTACTACGAGCAGTACTTC
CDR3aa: CASSPPAGGYYEQYF

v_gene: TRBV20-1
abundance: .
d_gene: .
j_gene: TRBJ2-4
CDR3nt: TGCAGTGCTCCGGGGGGCCTGGGAAACATTCAGTACTTC
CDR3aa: CSAPGGLGNIQYF

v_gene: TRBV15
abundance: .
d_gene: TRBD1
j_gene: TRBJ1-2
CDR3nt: TGTGCCACCAGCTTGGACAGGGGGCGGGTGGGCTACACCTTC
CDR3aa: CATSLDRGRVGYTF

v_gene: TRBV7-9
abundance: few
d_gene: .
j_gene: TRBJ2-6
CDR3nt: TGTGCCAGCAGCGCCGCACGGGCTCCCGGGGCCAACGTCCTGACTTTC
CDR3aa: CASSAARAPGANVLTF

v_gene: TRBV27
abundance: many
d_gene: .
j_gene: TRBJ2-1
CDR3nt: TGTGCCAGCAGTTTTTTCGGGGACCAACACAATGAGCAGTTCTTC
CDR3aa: CASSFFGDQHNEQFF

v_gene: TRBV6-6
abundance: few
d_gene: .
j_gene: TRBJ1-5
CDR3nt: TGTGCCAGCAGACAGGGATGGAATCAGCCCCAGCATTTT
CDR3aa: CASRQGWNQPQHF

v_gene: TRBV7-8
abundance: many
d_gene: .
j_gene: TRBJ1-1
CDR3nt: TGTGCCAGCAGCTTAGAGTGGGTCGCTGAAGCTTTCTTT
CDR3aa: CASSLEWVAEAFF

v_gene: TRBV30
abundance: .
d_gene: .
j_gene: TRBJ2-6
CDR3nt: TGTGCCTGGAGTGTATCCAGGCTCCCTAGGGCCAACGTCCTGACTTTC
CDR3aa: CAWSVSRLPRANVLTF

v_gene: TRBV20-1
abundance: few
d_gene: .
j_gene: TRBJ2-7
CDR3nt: TGCAGTGCCACCCCCGGGTCCACACTGGGGGAGCAGTACTTC
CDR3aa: CSATPGSTLGEQYF

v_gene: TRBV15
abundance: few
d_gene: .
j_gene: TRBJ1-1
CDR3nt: TGTGCCACCAGCAGCGACACACGCACTGAAGCTTCCTTT
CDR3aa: CATSSDTRTEASF

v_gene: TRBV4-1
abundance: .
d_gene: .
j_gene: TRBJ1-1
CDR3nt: TGCGCCAGCAGCCATACTGAAAGGACTGACTACACTGAAGCTTTCTTT
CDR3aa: CASSHTERTDYTEAFF

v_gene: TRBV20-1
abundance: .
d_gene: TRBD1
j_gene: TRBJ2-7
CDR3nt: TGCAGGGGGGACAGGGACTCCTACGAGCAGTACTTC
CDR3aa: CRGDRDSYEQYF

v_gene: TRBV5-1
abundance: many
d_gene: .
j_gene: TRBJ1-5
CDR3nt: TGCGCCAGCAGCTTGGCCGAGGGGAATCAGCCCCAGCATTTT
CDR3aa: CASSLAEGNQPQHF

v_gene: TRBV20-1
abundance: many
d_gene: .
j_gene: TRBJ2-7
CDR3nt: TGCAGTGCTAGGTCTAGAAGTTCTACGGGGGAGCAGTACTTC
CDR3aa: CSARSRSSTGEQYF

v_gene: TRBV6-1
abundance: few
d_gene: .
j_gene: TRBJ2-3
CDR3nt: TGTGCCTGCCTCGATAGGACCAGGGAAACAGATACGCAGTATTTT
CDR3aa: CACLDRTRETDTQYF

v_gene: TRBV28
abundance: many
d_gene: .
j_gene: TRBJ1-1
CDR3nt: TGTGCCAGCAGTTACCCGAACACTGAAGCTTTCTTT
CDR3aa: CASSYPNTEAFF

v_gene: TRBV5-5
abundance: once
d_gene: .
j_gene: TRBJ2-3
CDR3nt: TGTGCCAGCAGCTTGGAGGGGGGTGCGGTTAGCACAGATACGCAGTATTTT
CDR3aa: CASSLEGGAVSTDTQYF

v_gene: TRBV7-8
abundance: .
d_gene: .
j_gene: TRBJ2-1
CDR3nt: TGTGCCAGCGGGGCGTCGGGCTCCTACAATGAGCAGTTCTTC
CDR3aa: CASGASGSYNEQFF

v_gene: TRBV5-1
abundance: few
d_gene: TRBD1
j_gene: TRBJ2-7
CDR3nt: TGCGCCAGCAGCTTGGCTTCAGGTTCGGACAGGACGGGGTACGGCTACCAGCAGTACTTC
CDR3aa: CASSLASGSDRTGYGYQQYF

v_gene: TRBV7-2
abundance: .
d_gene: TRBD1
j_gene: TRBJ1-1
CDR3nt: TGTGCCAGCAGCCCCCAGTACAGGGGAGCTTTCTTT
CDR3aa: CASSPQYRGAFF

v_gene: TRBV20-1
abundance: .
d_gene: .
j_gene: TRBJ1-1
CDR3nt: TGCAGTGCTAGAGACCCGGCCTCCCCCGAGGGCACTGAAGCTTTCTTT
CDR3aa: CSARDPASPEGTEAFF

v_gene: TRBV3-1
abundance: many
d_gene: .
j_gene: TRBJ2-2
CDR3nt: TGTGCCAGCAGCCAAGATGTTCGAAATAGCGGAAACACCGGGGAGCTGTTTTTT
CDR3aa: CASSQDVRNSGNTGELFF

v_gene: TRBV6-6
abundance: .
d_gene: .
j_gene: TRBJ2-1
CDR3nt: TGTGCCAGCAGTCGCCCCAATGAGCAGTTCTTC
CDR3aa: CASSRPNEQFF

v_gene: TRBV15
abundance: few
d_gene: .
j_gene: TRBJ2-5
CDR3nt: TGTGCCACCAGCAGAGATCCCCAAGAGACCCAGTACTTC
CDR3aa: CATSRDPQETQYF

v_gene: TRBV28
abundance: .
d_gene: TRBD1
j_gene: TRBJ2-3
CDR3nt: TGTGCCAGCAGTTTAAGCGGACAGGGGCCAGATACGCAGTATTTT
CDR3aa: CASSLSGQGPDTQYF

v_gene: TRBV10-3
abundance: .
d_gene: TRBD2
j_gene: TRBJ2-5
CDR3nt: TGTGCCATCGCGGGGGGGGCAGGAGAGACCCAGTACTTC
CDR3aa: CAIAGGAGETQYF

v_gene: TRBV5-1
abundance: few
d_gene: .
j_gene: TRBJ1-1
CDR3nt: TGCGCCAGCAGCTTGGGGTTGCAGAACACTGAAGCTTTCTTT
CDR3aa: CASSLGLQNTEAFF

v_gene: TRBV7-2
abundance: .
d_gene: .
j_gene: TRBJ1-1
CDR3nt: TGTGCCAGCAGCTTAGGGCTCCTTCACACTGAAGCTTTCTTT
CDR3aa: CASSLGLLHTEAFF

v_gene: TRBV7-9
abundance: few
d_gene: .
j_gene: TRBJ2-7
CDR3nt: TGTGCCAGCAGCCCCCGATTATCCAGGGGACCCTACGAGCAGTACTTC
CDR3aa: CASSPRLSRGPYEQYF

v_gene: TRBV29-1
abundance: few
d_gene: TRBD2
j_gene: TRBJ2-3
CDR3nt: TGCAGCGTTGAAGATTTGGGGGAGGGCCCCCCAGATACGCAGTATTTT
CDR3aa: CSVEDLGEGPPDTQYF

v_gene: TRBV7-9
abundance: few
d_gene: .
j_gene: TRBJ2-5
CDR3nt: TGTGCCAGCAGCCCCGGACACATCCAAGAGACCCAGTACTTC
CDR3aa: CASSPGHIQETQYF

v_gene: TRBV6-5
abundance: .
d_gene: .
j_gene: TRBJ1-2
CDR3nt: TGTGCCAGCAGATACCATGGGTCCTCTGGCTACACCTTC
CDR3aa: CASRYHGSSGYTF

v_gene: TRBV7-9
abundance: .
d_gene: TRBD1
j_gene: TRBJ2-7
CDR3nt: TGTGCCAGCAGCCCTCAGGGACAGGGAACCCACGAGCAGTACTTC
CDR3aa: CASSPQGQGTHEQYF

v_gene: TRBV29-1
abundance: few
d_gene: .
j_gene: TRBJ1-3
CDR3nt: TGCAGCGTCGCCACCTCAACGGCCGGCTCTGGAAACACCATATATTTT
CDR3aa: CSVATSTAGSGNTIYF

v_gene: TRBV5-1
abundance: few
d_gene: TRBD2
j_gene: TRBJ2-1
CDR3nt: TGCGCCAGCAGCCACGGGACTAGCGGTTCCTACAATGAGCAGTTCTTC
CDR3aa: CASSHGTSGSYNEQFF

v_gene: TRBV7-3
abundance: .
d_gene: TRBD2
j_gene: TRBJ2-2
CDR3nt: TGTGCCAGCAGCGCACTAGCGGGGGGATCAACCGGGGAGCTGTTTTTT
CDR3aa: CASSALAGGSTGELFF

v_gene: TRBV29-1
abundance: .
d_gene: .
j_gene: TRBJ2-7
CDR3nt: TGCAGCGTTGCACTGAGCTCCTACGAGCAGTACTTC
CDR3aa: CSVALSSYEQYF

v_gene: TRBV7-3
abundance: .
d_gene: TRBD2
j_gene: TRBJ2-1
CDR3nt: TGTGCCAGCAGCTTAACTCCAACTAGCGGGCCCACAACAAAGAATGAGCAGTTCTTC
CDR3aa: CASSLTPTSGPTTKNEQFF

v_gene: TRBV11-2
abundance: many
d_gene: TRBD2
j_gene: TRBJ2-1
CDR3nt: TGTGCCAGCAGTCCTAGACTAGCGGGGACTGGGCATGAGCAGTTCTTC
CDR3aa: CASSPRLAGTGHEQFF

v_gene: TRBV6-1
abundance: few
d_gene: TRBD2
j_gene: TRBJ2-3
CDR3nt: TGTGCCAGCATTCCTACCGGGACTAGCGGCACAGATACGCAGTATTTT
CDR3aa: CASIPTGTSGTDTQYF

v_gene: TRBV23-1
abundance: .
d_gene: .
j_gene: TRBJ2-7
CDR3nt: TGCGCCAGCAGTAATCAGACCTACGAGCAGTACTTC
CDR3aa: CASSNQTYEQYF

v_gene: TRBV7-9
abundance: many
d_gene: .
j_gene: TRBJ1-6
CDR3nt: TGTGCCAGCAGCTTAGCGAAGGGGTTCTTGGACTATTCACCCCTCCACTTT
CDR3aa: CASSLAKGFLDYSPLHF

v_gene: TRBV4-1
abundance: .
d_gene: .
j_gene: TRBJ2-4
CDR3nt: TGCGCCAGCAGCCAAGATCGTTCGGGGGCCAAAAACATTCAGTACTTC
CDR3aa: CASSQDRSGAKNIQYF

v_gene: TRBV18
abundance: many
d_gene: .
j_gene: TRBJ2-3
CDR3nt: TGTGCCAGCTCATTGGACATTAGCCGCACAGATACGCAGTATTTT
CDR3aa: CASSLDISRTDTQYF

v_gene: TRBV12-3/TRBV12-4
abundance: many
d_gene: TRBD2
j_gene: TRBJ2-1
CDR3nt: TGTGCCAGCAGAACTAGCGGGACTTACAATGAGCAGTTCTTC
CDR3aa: CASRTSGTYNEQFF